These T cell receptor beta chains were read from a single sample in a study of blood T cells in healthy people across ages. MiXCR, run by TCRdb on the 5' RACE reads, gives a single entry per CDR3 protein. Of roughly 1,300,000 distinct CDR3 sequences listed, around 55% are singletons. Sample: blood. The receptors were gathered from a man aged 18-30 years in good health. Both conserved end residues are part of each CDR3. A D gene is named only where the DNA matches it firmly. Not every row has a clone size; where given, it reads once, few, many or a size class.

TRBV27	NA	NA	15	TRBJ2-7	CASSLLLGQPYEQYF	TGTGCCAGCAGTTTACTCTTAGGGCAGCCCTACGAGCAGTACTTC
TRBV15	NA	NA	17	TRBJ1-6	CATSRDGARTDNSPLHF	TGTGCCACCAGCAGAGATGGTGCCCGGACAGATAATTCACCCCTCCACTTT
TRBV6-6	NA	NA	12	TRBJ2-1	CASSYRDAEQFF	TGTGCCAGCAGTTACCGGGACGCCGAGCAGTTCTTC
TRBV6-2/TRBV6-3	TRBD2	NA	13	TRBJ2-5	CASRESSGWTQYF	TGTGCCAGCAGAGAATCTAGCGGGTGGACCCAGTACTTC
TRBV6-6	NA	NA	15	TRBJ2-3	CASSYYLGDTDTQYF	TGTGCCAGCAGTTACTATTTGGGCGACACAGATACGCAGTATTTT
TRBV29-1	NA	NA	16	TRBJ2-1	CSVVGFPSSSYNEQFF	TGCAGCGTTGTAGGGTTCCCGTCGAGCTCCTACAATGAGCAGTTCTTC
TRBV10-3	NA	NA	13	TRBJ2-5	CASSDGDWQTQYF	TGTGCCAGCAGTGATGGGGATTGGCAGACCCAGTACTTC
TRBV10-3	TRBD1	once	14	TRBJ1-1	CAISRDRRNTEAFF	TGTGCCATCAGCCGGGACAGGAGAAACACTGAGGCTTTCTTT
TRBV5-1	TRBD2	NA	15	TRBJ2-1	CASSSGLVLDNEQFF	TGCGCCAGCAGCTCGGGACTAGTCCTTGACAATGAGCAGTTCTTC
TRBV19	NA	NA	12	TRBJ2-1	CASSIPGNEQFF	TGTGCCAGTAGTATCCCAGGGAACGAGCAGTTCTTC
TRBV4-3	NA	NA	13	TRBJ1-2	CASSQDLGFGYTF	TGCGCCAGCAGCCAAGATTTGGGCTTCGGCTACACCTTC
TRBV10-3	TRBD2	NA	16	TRBJ2-5	CAISESSSGGKETQYF	TGTGCCATCAGTGAGTCGTCCAGCGGGGGGAAAGAGACCCAGTACTTC